This is a list of T cell receptor beta chains from one sample in a study of blood T cell repertoires in COVID-19. Clones were sequenced by immunoSEQ multiplex PCR, and TCRdb holds only the in-frame ones, with some missing. The sample records approximately 400,000 clones, around 89% being singletons. What was sequenced was PBMCs or T cells enriched from blood (not recorded which). All receptors derive from a young woman who had recovered from COVID-19. Each CDR3 is given with its conserved first and last residue. D genes are given only for firm matches. Clone size is not always given. Where it is, it says once, few, many or a class for expanded clones.

V gene	clone size	D gene	J gene	CDR3 DNA	CDR3 protein
TRBV7-2	.	TRBD1	TRBJ2-4	TGTGCCAGCAGCCGCCGACAGGGGCCGGGGGACATTCAGTACTTC	CASSRRQGPGDIQYF
TRBV2	few	.	TRBJ1-2	TGTGCCAGCATTGACAGACTCAACTATGGCTACACCTTC	CASIDRLNYGYTF
TRBV5-1	.	TRBD1	TRBJ1-2	TGCGCCAGCAGCTCAAGACAGGGGAACCATGGCTACACCTTC	CASSSRQGNHGYTF
TRBV6-5	few	TRBD2	TRBJ2-1	TGTGCCAGCAGGGGTCTAGCGGGGGGCCGCAATGAGCAGTTCTTC	CASRGLAGGRNEQFF
TRBV3-1/TRBV3-2	.	TRBD2	TRBJ2-7	TGTGCCAGCAGCCAAGAAAGAAGGACCCTAGCGGGGGACTACGAGCAGTACTTC	CASSQERRTLAGDYEQYF
TRBV6-5	.	TRBD1	TRBJ2-7	TGTGCCAGCAGCACCGGGACAGGGTCCCGCGAGCAGTACTTC	CASSTGTGSREQYF
TRBV6-5	.	.	TRBJ1-4	TGTGCCAGCAGTTCCCCGGGGGGTAATGAAAAACTGTTTTTT	CASSSPGGNEKLFF
TRBV7-9	few	.	TRBJ1-1	TGTGCCAGCAGCCCAGGACAGTTAGGCGGCACTGAAGCTTTCTTT	CASSPGQLGGTEAFF
TRBV12-5	.	TRBD2	TRBJ2-5	TGTGCTAGTGGTTTGCTCACTAGCGGGGTCCACCAGTACTTC	CASGLLTSGVHQYF
TRBV19	.	.	TRBJ1-2	TGTGCCAGTAGTAAGACAGCTAACTATGGCTACACCTTC	CASSKTANYGYTF
TRBV19	.	TRBD1	TRBJ2-6	TGTGCCAGTACTGTACAGGGGTCTGGGGCCAACGTCCTGACTTTC	CASTVQGSGANVLTF
TRBV7-7	.	TRBD2	TRBJ2-3	TGTGCTAGCAGCTTAGGCGCGGGTAGCGGGGTACTTGGGGATACGCAGTATTTT	CASSLGAGSGVLGDTQYF
TRBV6-5	.	.	TRBJ1-1	TGTGCCAGTCGCAGGGGCGCGGAAATGGCTGAAGCTTTCTTT	CASRRGAEMAEAFF
TRBV4-1	.	TRBD2	TRBJ2-3	TGCGCCAGCAGCCAACAGCGGGGGGCCGTACGTAGCACAGATACGCAGTATTTT	CASSQQRGAVRSTDTQYF
TRBV5-6	.	.	TRBJ2-7	TGTGCCAGCAGCCCCGCGACAGTTCCCTACGAGCAGTACTTC	CASSPATVPYEQYF
TRBV10-1	.	TRBD2	TRBJ2-3	TGCGCCAGCAGTGATAGCGGGGGGACCACAGATACGCAGTATTTT	CASSDSGGTTDTQYF
TRBV7-9	.	.	TRBJ1-1	TGTGCCAGCAGCCCTTCTACCGTAGAGGAAGCTTTCTTT	CASSPSTVEEAFF
TRBV28	.	TRBD2	TRBJ2-1	TGTGCCAGCAGCCCAACAGGGGCCTTTTCTAGCGGGGGCCTCTACAATGAGCAGTTCTTC	CASSPTGAFSSGGLYNEQFF
TRBV30	.	.	TRBJ2-7	TGTGCCTGGAGTCGGCAGGTCGAGCAGTACTTC	CAWSRQVEQYF
TRBV2	.	.	TRBJ1-5	TGTGCCAGCAGTGAATTAGGAGGGCTTAGCAATCAGCCCCAGCATTTT	CASSELGGLSNQPQHF
TRBV10-1	.	.	TRBJ2-7	TGCGCCAGCGGCCCCCGCCGGGTCTTCTACGAGCAGTACTTC	CASGPRRVFYEQYF
TRBV5-4	.	.	TRBJ2-1	TGTGCCACCCGCGGGGCCTCCTACAATGAGCAGTTCTTC	CATRGASYNEQFF
TRBV9	.	.	TRBJ1-2	TGTGCCAGCAGCGTAGAGGGGCCCCGTAACTATGGCTACACCTTC	CASSVEGPRNYGYTF
TRBV27	.	TRBD1	TRBJ2-1	TGTGCCAGCAGTTTGACAGGGAAAAATGAGCAGTTCTTC	CASSLTGKNEQFF
TRBV18	.	TRBD1	TRBJ1-3	TGTGCCAGCTCAGCCCAGCTCCGGACAGGGCGAGGAAACACCATATATTTT	CASSAQLRTGRGNTIYF
TRBV4-1	.	TRBD1	TRBJ1-4	TGCGCCAGCAGCCTGGGACAGCATAATGAAAAACTGTTTTTT	CASSLGQHNEKLFF
TRBV10-2	.	.	TRBJ1-5	TGCGCCAGCAGTGAGCAGGTGTATCAGCCCCAGCATTTT	CASSEQVYQPQHF